What follows are 10 T cell receptor beta chains derived from one specimen sequenced in a study of blood T cells in healthy people across ages. A sample-barcoded 5' primer and a J-beta primer mix were used in a second PCR of about 6 to 12 cycles. TCRdb recomputed calls from the 5' RACE reads with MiXCR, one row per CDR3 protein. The table lists fewer than 2,000,000 distinct CDR3 sequences, around 35% of them singletons, with about 11% in the top ten. Sequenced sample: blood. The receptors were sampled from a young woman in good health.

V and J are TRBV6-1 and TRBJ2-3; 7 nucleotides match TRBD1. Unmatched junction bases numbered 9, after V lost 6 bases and J lost 6 bases. Germline CDR1 is MNHNS and CDR2 is SASEGT. This CDR3 is 14 amino acids long. CDR3 protein: CASRFGQDPDTQYF. CDR3 sequence (DNA): TGTGCCAGCAGGTTTGGACAGGACCCGGATACGCAGTATTTT.

CDR3 in DNA: TGTGCCAGCAGCTTTAGCGGGAGGGCCCGGGGAGATACGCAGTATTTT. It codes for CASSFSGRARGDTQYF. The V and J genes are TRBV5-4 and TRBJ2-3, with 11 bases fitting TRBD2. Germline values: CDR1 SGHNT, CDR2 YYREEE (reference sequence). Trimming took 2 bases from V and 5 from J; bases not matched to a gene: 7. The CDR3 is 16 amino acids.

This clonotype was counted ten times or more. The chain recombines TRBV5-6 with TRBJ2-1; 7 positions agree with TRBD2. Trimming cost V 4 bases and J 9 bases; bases outside gene matches: 13. The CDR3 extends over 15 amino acids. Germline loops: CDR1 SGHDT, CDR2 YYEEEE. CDR3 DNA sequence: TGTGCCAGCAGCCGGAGGTCGGAGCGGGGAAGTGAGCAGTTCTTC. It specifies CASSRRSERGSEQFF.

In its sample, this clonotype was seen once. The chain is built from TRBV7-8 and TRBJ1-1; 7 bases align to TRBD1. Trimming cost V 5 bases and J 0 bases; bases outside gene matches: 12. CDR3 length equals 17 residues. CDR1 and CDR2 from the germline V gene are SGHVS and FQNEAQ. The CDR3 DNA reads TGTGCCAGCAGCCCGTGGGACAGATCAACGATGAACACTGAAGCTTTCTTT. Its protein is CASSPWDRSTMNTEAFF.

The rearrangement uses TRBV3-1 and TRBJ2-7, with 10 bases identical to TRBD2. This CDR3 is built from 15 residues. The germline V gene encodes CDR1 LGHDT and CDR2 YNNKEL (reference sequence). The junction had 5 bases not matched to a gene; V was cut back by 4 bases and J by 2 bases. The CDR3 bases are TGTGCCAGCAGCCGCCGGACTAGCGGCCCCTACGAGCAGTACTTC. Its translation is CASSRRTSGPYEQYF.

This clonotype was picked up a small number of times. The chain couples TRBV27 to TRBJ1-1; possibly TRBD1 for D (5 bases). Trimming shortened V by 3 bases and J by 3 bases, and 17 bases separated the two germline ends. Germline V lookup: CDR1 MNHEY, CDR2 SMNVEV (reference sequence). CDR3 length: 16 residues. CDR3 protein: CASSFGRGWGYTEAFF. CDR3 nucleotides: TGTGCCAGCAGTTTCGGACGGGGGTGGGGATACACTGAAGCTTTCTTT.

Only a few counts were recorded for this clonotype. Since a much larger clone is just one base distant, this may be a read error. The rearrangement uses TRBV20-1 and TRBJ2-7, with D possibly TRBD1 on 6 matching bases. Germline V gene sequence: CDR1 DFQATT, CDR2 SNEGSKA (reference sequence). V lost 5 bases, J lost 3 bases, and 11 bases lay in between. The CDR3 extends over 12 amino acids. CDR3 sequence: CSARTEYYEQYF. In DNA form, the CDR3 reads TGCAGTGCTCGGACAGAGTACTACGAGCAGTACTTC.

This chain connects TRBV5-1 to TRBJ2-1, with 8 bases identical to TRBD2. Germline V lookup: CDR1 SGHRS, CDR2 YFSETQ. This CDR3 is 16 amino acids long. The CDR3 sequence: CASSLQSGGAYNEQFF. DNA of the CDR3: TGCGCTAGTAGCTTGCAGAGCGGGGGAGCATACAATGAGCAGTTCTTC.

This clonotype was picked up a small number of times. The chain joins TRBV4-2 to TRBJ2-1, with TRBD2 matching 10 bases. The CDR3 loop spans 17 amino acids. The ends lost 1 base at V and 4 bases at J; junction bases unmatched: 7. Per germline, CDR1 LGHNA and CDR2 YNFKEQ. CDR3 protein: CASSQATSGIAYNEQFF. The CDR3 nucleotides are TGTGCCAGCAGCCAAGCTACTAGCGGGATTGCTTACAATGAGCAGTTCTTC.

This clonotype was detected a few times. The CDR3 protein is CASSLPTGDYTDTQYF. CDR3 nucleotide sequence: TGTGCCAGCAGTCTACCTACAGGGGACTACACAGATACGCAGTATTTT. J is TRBJ2-3 and V is TRBV28, with D possibly being TRBD1 or TRBD2 (7 bases each). The germline V and J ends were trimmed by 5 bases and 2 bases, with 17 bases remaining between them. Germline lookup yields CDR1 MDHEN and CDR2 SYDVKM. The CDR3 has 16 residues.